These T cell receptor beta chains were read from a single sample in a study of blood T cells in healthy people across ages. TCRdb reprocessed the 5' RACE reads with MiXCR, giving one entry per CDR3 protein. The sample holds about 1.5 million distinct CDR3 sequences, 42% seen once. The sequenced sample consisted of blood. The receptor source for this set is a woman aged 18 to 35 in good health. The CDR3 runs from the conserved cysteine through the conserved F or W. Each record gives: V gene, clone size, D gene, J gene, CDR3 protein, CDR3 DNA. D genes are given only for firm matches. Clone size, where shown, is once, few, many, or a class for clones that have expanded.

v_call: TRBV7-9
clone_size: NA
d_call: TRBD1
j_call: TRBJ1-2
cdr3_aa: CDSSTGQGSYGYTF
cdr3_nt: TGTGACAGCAGCACAGGACAGGGCAGCTATGGCTACACCTTC

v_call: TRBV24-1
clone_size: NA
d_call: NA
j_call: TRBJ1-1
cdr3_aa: CATSDSLNTEAFF
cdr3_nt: TGTGCCACCAGTGATTCCCTGAACACTGAGGCTTTCTTT

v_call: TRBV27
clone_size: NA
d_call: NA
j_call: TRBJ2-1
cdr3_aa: CASSFGSGAQETQFF
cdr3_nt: TGTGCCAGCAGTTTTGGAAGCGGAGCACAAGAGACCCAGTTCTTC

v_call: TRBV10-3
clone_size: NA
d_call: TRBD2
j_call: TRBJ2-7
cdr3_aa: CAISDRASGLDEQYF
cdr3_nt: TGTGCCATCAGTGATAGGGCTAGCGGGTTGGATGAGCAGTACTTC

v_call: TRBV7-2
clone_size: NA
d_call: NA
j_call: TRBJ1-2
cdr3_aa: CASSLGALDGGWGYTF
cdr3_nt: TGTGCCAGCAGCTTAGGAGCTTTGGACGGAGGCTGGGGCTACACCTTC

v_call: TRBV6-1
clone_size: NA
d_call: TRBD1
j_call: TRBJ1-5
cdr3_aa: CAITLQGSGQPQHF
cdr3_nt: TGTGCCATCACGCTACAGGGGTCGGGACAGCCCCAGCATTTT

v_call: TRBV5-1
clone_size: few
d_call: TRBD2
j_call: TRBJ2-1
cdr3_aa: CASSGTSGGTSSYNEQFF
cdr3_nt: TGCGCCAGCAGCGGGACTAGCGGGGGAACAAGCTCCTACAATGAGCAGTTCTTC

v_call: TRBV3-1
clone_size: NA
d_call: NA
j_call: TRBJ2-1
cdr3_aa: CASSQYSRGDNSGFF
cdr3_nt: TGTGCCAGCAGCCAATATTCCCGGGGTGATAATTCGGGGTTCTTC

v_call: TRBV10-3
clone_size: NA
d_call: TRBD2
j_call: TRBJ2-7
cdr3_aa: CAISDWTRGPGGSYEQYF
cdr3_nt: TGTGCCATCAGTGACTGGACTAGAGGCCCTGGTGGAAGCTACGAGCAGTACTTC

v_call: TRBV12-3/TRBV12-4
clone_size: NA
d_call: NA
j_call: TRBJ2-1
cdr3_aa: CASTPGSISSYNEQFF
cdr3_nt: TGTGCCAGCACTCCAGGTTCAATCTCTTCCTACAATGAGCAGTTCTTC

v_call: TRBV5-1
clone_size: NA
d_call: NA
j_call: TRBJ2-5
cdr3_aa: CASSFDPGRHGQYF
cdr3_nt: TGCGCCAGCAGCTTCGACCCTGGGAGACACGGGCAGTACTTC